These 13 T cell receptor beta chains share one sample of origin, sequenced in a study of response to subunit inactivated influenza vaccine. From the RT-PCR reads, TCRdb called clonotypes with MiXCR, one entry per CDR3 protein. The profile covers hundreds of thousands of distinct CDR3 sequences, with about 15% appearing a single time and 6% to 8% taken by the ten largest. The sample here was PBMCs from blood, taken approximately 15 days before vaccination. These receptors originate from a man between 50 and 59 years old who received an inactivated influenza vaccine.

This clonotype was found many times. This chain joins TRBV20-1 and TRBJ2-2; tentative D call: TRBD1 (5 bases). Germline CDR1 DFQATT, CDR2 SNEGSKA (reference sequence). The CDR3 is 13 residues long. V was shortened by 6 bases and J by 1 base, with 9 bases between the two germline ends. The CDR3 reads CSAPGQNTGELFF. The CDR3 DNA follows: TGCAGTGCCCCCGGACAGAACACCGGGGAGCTGTTTTTT.

The J gene is TRBJ1-6, the V gene TRBV4-3, with D hard to call. Trimming took 0 bases from V and 10 from J, leaving 10 bases between them. Germline V CDR1 and CDR2: LGHNA, YSLEER. The CDR3 runs to 14 residues. The CDR3 bases are TGCGCCAGCAGCCAAGATTTCCCTGGCTCACCCCTCCACTTT. Translating it yields CASSQDFPGSPLHF.

The V and J genes are TRBV30 and TRBJ2-7, with D possibly matching TRBD1 (6 bases). The CDR3 is 13 amino acids. V was cut by 1 base and J by 7 bases, with 14 bases left in between. Germline values: CDR1 GTSNPN, CDR2 SVGIG (reference sequence). Here the CDR3 DNA reads TGTGCCTGGAGTGCAGGGGCCGTAGGTGAGCAGTACTTC. Encoded protein: CAWSAGAVGEQYF.

This clonotype was counted between two and nine times. One junction end disagrees with the germline gene, perhaps due to a read error. V gene TRBV29-1 combines with J gene TRBJ2-3, with D perhaps matching TRBD1 (5 bases). The V gene's germline CDR1 is SQVTM and CDR2 ANQGSEA. There are 15 residues in the CDR3. This CDR3 reads CSVEDWVLETDTQYF. CDR3 bases: TGCAGCGTTGAAGATTGGGTACTGGAGACAGATACACAGTATTTT.

This clonotype has only a few counts. The rearrangement links TRBV7-3 to TRBJ2-2; D unresolved. This CDR3 has 15 residues. Germline CDR1 and CDR2: SGHTA and FQGTGA. Trimming took 0 bases from V and 3 from J, leaving 8 bases between them. The CDR3, as DNA: TGTGCCAGCAGCTTAACGCGGCTCGACACCGGGGAGCTGTTTTTT. It codes for CASSLTRLDTGELFF.

This clonotype was counted at least ten times. The rearrangement joins TRBV10-3 to TRBJ1-2; D is undetermined. Germline lookup yields CDR1 ENHRY and CDR2 SYGVKD. V was pared by 10 bases and J by 8 bases, with 20 bases between. The CDR3 covers 13 residues. The CDR3 region is CATDPATEGGYTF. The CDR3 DNA reads as TGTGCCACCGACCCCGCCACCGAGGGCGGCTACACCTTC.

This sequence joins TRBV29-1 and TRBJ2-3, with D possibly TRBD1 on 5 matching bases. Germline values: CDR1 SQVTM, CDR2 ANQGSEA. This CDR3 region has 14 residues. The germline V and J ends were trimmed by 3 bases and 0 bases, with 10 bases remaining between them. The CDR3, as DNA: TGCAGCGTTGACGCAGGGATTAGCACAGATACGCAGTATTTT. This sequence encodes CSVDAGISTDTQYF.

This CDR3 reads CASSQDAGAINYEQYF. CDR3 DNA: TGTGCCAGCAGCCAAGATGCGGGGGCAATAAACTACGAGCAGTACTTC. This chain joins TRBV4-2 and TRBJ2-7; TRBD2 might be the D (7 bases). V lost 0 bases and J 3 bases, leaving 15 bases between the germline ends. The CDR3 consists of 16 residues. Germline CDR1 reads LGHNA; CDR2 reads YNFKEQ.

This clonotype was picked up many times. The genes are TRBV20-1 and TRBJ2-3; 8 bases align to TRBD2. Germline assignment: CDR1 DFQATT and CDR2 SNEGSKA (reference sequence). The V gene end was trimmed by 6 bases and the J gene end by 4 bases; junction bases not matched to a gene: 12. This CDR3 is built from 15 residues. The CDR3 protein is CSATTGTRFPDTQYF. Here the CDR3 DNA reads TGCAGTGCCACGACCGGGACTAGGTTCCCAGATACGCAGTATTTT.

The sample holds one count of this clonotype. The chain uses TRBV6-4 and TRBJ1-2; D is ambiguous. The CDR3 length is 13 residues. CDR1 MRHNA and CDR2 SNTAGT come from the germline V gene. Deletions cut 7 bases from V and 8 bases from J, with 17 bases between. CDR3 bases: TGTGCCAGCATTTCGGACGGCCGAGGGGGCTACACCTTC. It is translated as CASISDGRGGYTF.

This chain joins TRBV10-3 and TRBJ2-1; TRBD2 aligns across 8 bases. The CDR3 is made up of 14 amino acids. Germline CDR1 reads ENHRY; CDR2 reads SYGVKD. V lost 5 bases and J lost 4; bases outside the gene matches: 4. CDR3 residues: CAISTGGIYNEQFF. Written as DNA, the CDR3 is TGTGCCATCAGTACGGGGGGGATATACAATGAGCAGTTCTTC.

This clonotype has more than one count but fewer than ten. The V gene is TRBV20-1, the J gene TRBJ2-5; 7 bases fit TRBD1. V trimming: 0 bases; J trimming: 2 bases; junction bases outside the gene matches: 9. This CDR3 is 16 amino acids long. CDR1 and CDR2 from the germline V gene are DFQATT and SNEGSKA (reference sequence). In DNA form, the CDR3 reads TGCAGTGCTAGAGATTACCGCGACAGGGATCAAGAGACCCAGTACTTC. Protein product: CSARDYRDRDQETQYF.

This clonotype was observed a handful of times. This chain uses TRBV28 with TRBJ2-3; 15 bases line up with TRBD2. The trim removed 4 bases at V and 1 base at J, leaving 6 bases unmatched. Germline loops: CDR1 MDHEN, CDR2 SYDVKM. The CDR3 has 18 residues. The CDR3 sequence: CASSYLGLAGGGTDTQYF. DNA of the CDR3: TGTGCCAGCAGTTACTTGGGACTAGCGGGGGGCGGCACAGATACGCAGTATTTT. Using reference TRBV28 and TRBJ2-3 for the parts outside the CDR3, the full variable domain is DVKVTQSSRYLVKRTGEKVFLECVQDMDHENMFWYRQDPGLGLRLIYFSYDVKMKEKGDIPEGYSVSREKKERFSLILESASTNQTSMYLCASSYLGLAGGGTDTQYFGPGTRLTVL.